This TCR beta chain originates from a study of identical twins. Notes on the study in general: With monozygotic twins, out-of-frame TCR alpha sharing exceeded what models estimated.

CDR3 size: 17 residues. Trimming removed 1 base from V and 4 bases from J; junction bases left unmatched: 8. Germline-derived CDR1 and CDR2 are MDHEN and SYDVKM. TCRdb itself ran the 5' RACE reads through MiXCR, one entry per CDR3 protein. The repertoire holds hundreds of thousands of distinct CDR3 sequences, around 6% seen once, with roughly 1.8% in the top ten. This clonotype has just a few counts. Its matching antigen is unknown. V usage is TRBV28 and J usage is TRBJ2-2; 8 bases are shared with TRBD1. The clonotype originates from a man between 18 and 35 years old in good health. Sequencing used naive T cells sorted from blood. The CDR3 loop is CASSLSATGESTGELFF. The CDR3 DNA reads TGTGCCAGCAGTTTATCGGCGACAGGGGAAAGCACCGGGGAGCTGTTTTTT.